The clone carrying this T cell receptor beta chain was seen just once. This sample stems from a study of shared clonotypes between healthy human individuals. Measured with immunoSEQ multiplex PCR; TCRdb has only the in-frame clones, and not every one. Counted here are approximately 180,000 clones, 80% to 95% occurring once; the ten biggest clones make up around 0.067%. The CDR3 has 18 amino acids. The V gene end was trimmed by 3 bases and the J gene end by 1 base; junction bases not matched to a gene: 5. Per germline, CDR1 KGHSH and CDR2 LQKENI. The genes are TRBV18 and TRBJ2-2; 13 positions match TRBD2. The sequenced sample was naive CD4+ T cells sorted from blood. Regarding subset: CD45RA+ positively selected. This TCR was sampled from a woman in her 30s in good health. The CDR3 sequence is CASSPPGLAGLNTGELFF. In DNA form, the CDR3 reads TGTGCCAGCTCACCCCCGGGACTAGCGGGGTTGAACACCGGGGAGCTGTTTTTT.